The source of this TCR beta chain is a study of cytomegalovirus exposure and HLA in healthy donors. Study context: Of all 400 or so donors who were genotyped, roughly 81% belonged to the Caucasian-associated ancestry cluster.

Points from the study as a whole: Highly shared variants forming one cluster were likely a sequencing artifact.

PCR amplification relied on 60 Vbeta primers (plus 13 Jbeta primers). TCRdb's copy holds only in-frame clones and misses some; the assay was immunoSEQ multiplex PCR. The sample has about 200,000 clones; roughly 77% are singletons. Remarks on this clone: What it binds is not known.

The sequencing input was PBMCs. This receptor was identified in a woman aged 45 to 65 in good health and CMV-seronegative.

CDR3 DNA sequence: TGTGCCAGCAGCTTAGGGGGACAGGGTCCCTACGAGCAGTACTTC. Encoded protein: CASSLGGQGPYEQYF. This chain joins TRBV7-2 and TRBJ2-7; the match to TRBD1 covers 9 bases. Germline V gene sequence: CDR1 SGHTA, CDR2 FQGNSA. J was trimmed by 2 bases and V by 1 base; bases with no gene match: 3. This CDR3 region has 15 residues.